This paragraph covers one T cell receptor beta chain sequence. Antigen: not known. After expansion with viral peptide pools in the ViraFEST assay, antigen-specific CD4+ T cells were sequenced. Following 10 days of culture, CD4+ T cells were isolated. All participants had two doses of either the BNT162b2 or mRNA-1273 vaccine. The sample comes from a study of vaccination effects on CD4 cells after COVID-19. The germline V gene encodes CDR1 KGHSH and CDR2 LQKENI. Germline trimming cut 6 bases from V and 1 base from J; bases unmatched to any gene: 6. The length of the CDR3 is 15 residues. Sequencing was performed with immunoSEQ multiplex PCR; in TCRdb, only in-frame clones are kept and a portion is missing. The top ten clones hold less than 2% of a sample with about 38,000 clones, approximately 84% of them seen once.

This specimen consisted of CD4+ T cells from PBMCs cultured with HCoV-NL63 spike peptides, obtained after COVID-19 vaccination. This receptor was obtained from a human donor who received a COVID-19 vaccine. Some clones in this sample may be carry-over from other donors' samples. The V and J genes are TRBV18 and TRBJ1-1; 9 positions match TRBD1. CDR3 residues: CASSRADRGNTEAFF. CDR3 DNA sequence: TGTGCCAGCTCCCGAGCGGACAGGGGGAACACTGAAGCTTTCTTT.